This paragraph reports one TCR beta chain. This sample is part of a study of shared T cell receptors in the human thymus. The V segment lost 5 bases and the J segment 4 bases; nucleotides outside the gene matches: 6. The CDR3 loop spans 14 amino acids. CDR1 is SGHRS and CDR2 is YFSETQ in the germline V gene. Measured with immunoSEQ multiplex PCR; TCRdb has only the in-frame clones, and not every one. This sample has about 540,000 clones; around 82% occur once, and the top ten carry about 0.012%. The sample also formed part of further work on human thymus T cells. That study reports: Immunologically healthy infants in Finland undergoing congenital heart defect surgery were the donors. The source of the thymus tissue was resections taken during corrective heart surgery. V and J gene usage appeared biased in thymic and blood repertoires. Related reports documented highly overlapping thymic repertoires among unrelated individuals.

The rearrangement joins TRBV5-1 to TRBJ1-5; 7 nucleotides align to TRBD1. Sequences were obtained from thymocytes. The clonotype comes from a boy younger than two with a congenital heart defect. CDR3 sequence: CASSSGQPNQPQHF. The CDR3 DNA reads TGCGCCAGCAGTTCGGGACAGCCTAATCAGCCCCAGCATTTT.